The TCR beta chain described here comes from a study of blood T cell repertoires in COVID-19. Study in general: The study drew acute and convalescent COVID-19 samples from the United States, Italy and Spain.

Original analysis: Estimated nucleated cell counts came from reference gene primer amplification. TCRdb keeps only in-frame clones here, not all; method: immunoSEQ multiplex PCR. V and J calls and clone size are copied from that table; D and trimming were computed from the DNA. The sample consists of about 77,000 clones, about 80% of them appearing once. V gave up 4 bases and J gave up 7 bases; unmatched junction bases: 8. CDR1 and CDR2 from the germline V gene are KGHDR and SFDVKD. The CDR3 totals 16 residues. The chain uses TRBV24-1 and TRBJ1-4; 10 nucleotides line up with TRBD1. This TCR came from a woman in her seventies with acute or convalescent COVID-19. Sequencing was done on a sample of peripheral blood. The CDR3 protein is CATSDPGQGVGEKLFF. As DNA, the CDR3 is TGTGCCACCAGTGACCCCGGACAGGGGGTTGGTGAAAAACTGTTTTTT.